This record covers a single TCR beta chain. No antigen is known for it. No base quality information exists; no much larger clone differs at one position. The V end gives up 0 bases and the J end 3 bases, leaving 2 bases in the junction not matched to a gene. The CDR3 has 14 amino acids, counting the end cysteine and phenylalanine. The kept DNA is CDR3 alone, 42 bases in frame from the first base. CDR1 and CDR2 are drawn from the germline V gene (reference sequence): WNHNN, SYGVQD. Hyperthyroidism patients were aged 18 to 65 years and newly diagnosed, with disease duration of less than 2 months. Patients with uncontrolled infections, other autoimmune diseases, pregnancy or lactation were excluded. Clinical symptoms, serum thyroxine and TRAb, thyroid ultrasound, and orbital computed tomography formed the basis for the diagnoses. Blood from progressor patients was collected at the time of first diagnosis with hyperthyroidism, before any ophthalmopathy symptoms had appeared. PBMCs were isolated from 10 ml of fresh peripheral blood by Ficoll-Paque density gradient centrifugation. Progressor patients were defined as those initially diagnosed with Graves' hyperthyroidism in whom ophthalmopathy developed during follow-up. Total RNA was extracted with Trizol reagent, and quality was checked on an Agilent 2100 Bioanalyzer.

The data are from a study of T cells in Graves' hyperthyroidism and ophthalmopathy (dated 2019 in TCRdb). A note on the overall study: Peripheral blood was sampled at the time of initial diagnosis, prior to any treatment. TCR V-J signatures able to tell the groups apart were searched for in a discovery cohort of 100 patients, of whom around 42 had Graves' ophthalmopathy and 55 to 65 had stable Graves' hyperthyroidism. The paper describes TCR Vbeta CDR3 sequencing of 140 or so peripheral blood samples, made up of 43 ophthalmopathy patients, approximately 73 hyperthyroidism patients and 17 progressor patients. In addition, the study compared T-cell repertoires in thyroid tissue and in blood from about 6 Graves' hyperthyroidism patients. Whether ophthalmopathy could be predicted prospectively was tested in an independent validation cohort made up of fewer than 20 hyperthyroidism patients plus 17 patients who later progressed to ophthalmopathy. The 75 to 100 discovery patients were randomly split 7:3 into training and test sets. After blood sampling, hyperthyroidism patients were treated with methimazole at a starting dose of 30 mg daily, and ophthalmopathy patients were treated with high-dose intravenous methylprednisolone. Findings and caveats that apply to the study as a whole: In cross-validation, a model built on a 13 V-J signature told ophthalmopathy apart from stable hyperthyroidism with under 90% sensitivity and 81% to 82% specificity, and in testing the same model reached 80%/75%. Most expanded thyroid clonotypes (frequency above 0.001) were also found in blood, which suggests that blood repertoires may mirror thyroid immune responses. In validation, progression to ophthalmopathy was predicted by the model with roughly 71% sensitivity and just over 72% specificity, a median of roughly 6.4 months before onset. No statistical method was used to set the sample size in advance, and investigators knew the group allocation.

The TCR beta CDR3 regions were amplified from the RNA transcripts. For the first round of RT-PCR on the TCR CDR3, the HTBI primer set was used together with the Qiagen OneStep RT-PCR kit. The libraries were constructed in a second round of multiplex PCR and then size-selected and purified. Paired-end sequencing of the libraries was performed with 100 bp reads on an Illumina HiSeq2000. In the source study's methods: SOAPnuke was used to process the raw data, with reads discarded if the reads contained adapters or uncalled bases, had a mean Phred below 15, or lacked an exact constant-primer or identifier match. COPE v1.2.5 was used to merge high-quality paired reads, and clonotypes were defined as unique nucleotide sequences. MiTCR v1.1 was used to align the clonotypes against IMGT TRBV, TRBD and TRBJ reference segments. The analysis included only V-J combinations with a frequency above 0.0001, which together covered around 99% of the repertoires. The TCS score was defined as F50 (clonal expansion) divided by E x V (chaos), with BLOSUM62-based TCRdist calculated between CDR3 peptides within each V-J. Welch's t-statistics and random forest reduced around 510 V-J features to fewer than 15, which were used in a naive Bayes classifier (R e1071). TCRdb ran its own pipeline on the public reads, namely fastp trimming at Q25 and MiXCR clone calling, and kept in-frame beta chains. Each CDR3 protein gets just one entry, which takes the most common genes and DNA from the rows behind it. The V and J calls reflect TCRdb's pipeline rather than the authors' work. This sample holds fewer than 900,000 distinct CDR3 sequences; over 15% were observed only once. The ten most abundant clones make up about a sixth of the sample.

This receptor was taken from a woman between 50 and 59 years old with Graves' hyperthyroidism that later progressed to Graves' ophthalmopathy. Recombination joined TRBV10-1 with TRBJ2-7; 7 central nucleotides agree with TRBD1. Source material: blood. The CDR3 has the sequence CASSESAGGYEQYF. The nucleotide sequence reads as follows: TGCGCCAGCAGTGAGTCGGCAGGGGGCTACGAGCAGTACTTC.